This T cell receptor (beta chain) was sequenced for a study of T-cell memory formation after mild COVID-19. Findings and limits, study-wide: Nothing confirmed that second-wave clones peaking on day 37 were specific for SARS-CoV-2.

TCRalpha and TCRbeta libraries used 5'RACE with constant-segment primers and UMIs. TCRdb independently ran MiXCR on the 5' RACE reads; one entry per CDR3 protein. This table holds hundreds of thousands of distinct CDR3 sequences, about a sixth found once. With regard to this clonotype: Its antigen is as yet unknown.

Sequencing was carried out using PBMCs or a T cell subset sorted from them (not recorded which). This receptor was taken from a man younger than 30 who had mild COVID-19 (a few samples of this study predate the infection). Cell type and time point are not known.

The DNA for the CDR3 is TGTGCCAGCAGCACCGGGACAGCCTACGAGCAGTACTTC. It yields the protein CASSTGTAYEQYF. The rearrangement uses TRBV7-3 and TRBJ2-7, with 7 bases fitting TRBD1. The germline V gene encodes CDR1 SGHTA and CDR2 FQGTGA. The V and J ends lost 5 bases and 2 bases, in that order; junction bases with no gene match: 3. This CDR3 contains 13 residues. Drawing the rest from reference TRBV7-3 and TRBJ2-7, the complete variable domain is GAGVSQTPSNKVTEKGKYVELRCDPISGHTALYWYRQSLGQGPEFLIYFQGTGAADDSGLPNDRFFAVRPEGSVSTLKIQRTERGDSAVYLCASSTGTAYEQYFGPGTRLTVT.